This T cell receptor beta chain was sequenced for a study of early T cells in non-severe SARS-CoV-2 infection. V lost 4 bases and J lost 2, with 5 bases in between. CDR1 is SQVTM, CDR2 ANQGSEA, per germline. The CDR3 has 11 residues. Molecules of cDNA were individually given unique molecular identifiers that were attached to them. MiXCR, run by TCRdb on the 5' RACE reads, gives a single entry per CDR3 protein. The sample yields more than 90,000 distinct CDR3 sequences, 11% seen once. This TCR was sampled from an adult who was a healthcare worker with PCR-confirmed SARS-CoV-2 infection or an uninfected control (not recorded which). The sequenced material came from whole blood. The gene calls are TRBV29-1 and TRBJ2-5; D is ambiguous. The CDR3 reads CSVGLQETQYF. The CDR3 bases are TGCAGCGTTGGGTTGCAAGAGACCCAGTACTTC.